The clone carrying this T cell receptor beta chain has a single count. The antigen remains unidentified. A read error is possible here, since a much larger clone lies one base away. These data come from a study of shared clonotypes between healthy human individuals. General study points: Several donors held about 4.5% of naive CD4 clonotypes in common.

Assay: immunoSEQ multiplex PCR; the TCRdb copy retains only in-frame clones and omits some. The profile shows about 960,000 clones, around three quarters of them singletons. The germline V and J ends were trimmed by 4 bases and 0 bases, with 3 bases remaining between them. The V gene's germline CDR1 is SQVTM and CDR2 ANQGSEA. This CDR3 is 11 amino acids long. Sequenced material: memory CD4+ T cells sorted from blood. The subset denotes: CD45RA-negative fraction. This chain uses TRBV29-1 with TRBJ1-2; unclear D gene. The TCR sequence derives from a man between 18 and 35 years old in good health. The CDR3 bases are TGCAGCGTTGTGGCTAACTATGGCTACACCTTC. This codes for CSVVANYGYTF.